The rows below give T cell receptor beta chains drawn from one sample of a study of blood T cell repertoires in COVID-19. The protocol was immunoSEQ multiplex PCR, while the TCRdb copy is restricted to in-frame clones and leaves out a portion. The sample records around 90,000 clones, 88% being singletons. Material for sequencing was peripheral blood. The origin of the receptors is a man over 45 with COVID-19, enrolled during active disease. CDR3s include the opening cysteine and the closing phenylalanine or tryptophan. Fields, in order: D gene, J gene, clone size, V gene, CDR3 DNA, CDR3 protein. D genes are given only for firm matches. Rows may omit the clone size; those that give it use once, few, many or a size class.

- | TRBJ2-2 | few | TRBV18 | TGTGCCAGCTCACCGTCCCGGGACTACACCGGGGAGCTGTTTTTT | CASSPSRDYTGELFF
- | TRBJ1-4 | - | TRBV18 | TGTGCCAGCTCACCACCGGGACAAGTTTACGAAAAACTGTTTTTT | CASSPPGQVYEKLFF
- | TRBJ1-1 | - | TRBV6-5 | TGTGCCAGCAGTTACTTGGAGGGGAATAAGGAAGCTTTCTTT | CASSYLEGNKEAFF
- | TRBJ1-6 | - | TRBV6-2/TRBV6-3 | TGTGCCAGCAGTCGATGGGGGGGCCCCGATTCACCCCTCCACTTT | CASSRWGGPDSPLHF
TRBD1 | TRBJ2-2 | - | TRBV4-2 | TGTGCCAGCAGCCTCAAGACAGGGTCGAACACCGGGGAGCTGTTTTTT | CASSLKTGSNTGELFF
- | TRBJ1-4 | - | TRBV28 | TGTGCCAGCAGAAAAGTTACAGCCCCACTGTTTTTT | CASRKVTAPLFF
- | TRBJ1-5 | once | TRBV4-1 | TGCGCCAGCAGCCAAGACCAGGGGACGCCCCAGCATTTT | CASSQDQGTPQHF
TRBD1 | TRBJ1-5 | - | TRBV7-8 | TGTGCCAGCAGCCTAGACGGCAGGGGGACCAATCAGCCCCAGCATTTT | CASSLDGRGTNQPQHF
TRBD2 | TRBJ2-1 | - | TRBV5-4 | TGTGCCAGCAGCTCAGAGCGGGGGGGCCTCGATGAGCAGTTCTTC | CASSSERGGLDEQFF
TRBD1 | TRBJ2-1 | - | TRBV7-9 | TGTGCCAGCAGCACCAGGGACAGGGGAGATCCCAATGAGCAGTTCTTC | CASSTRDRGDPNEQFF
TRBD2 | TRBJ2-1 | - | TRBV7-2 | TGTGCCAGCAGCTCAGCCAGACTAGCGGGGGGGAGCTCCTACAATGAGCAGTTCTTC | CASSSARLAGGSSYNEQFF
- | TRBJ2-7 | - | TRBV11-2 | TGTGCCAGCAGCTTAGATCGACTAACCTACGAGCAGTACTTC | CASSLDRLTYEQYF
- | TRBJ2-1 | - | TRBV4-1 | TGCGCCAGCAGCCAAGGGGTAGCGCGGACGACCAATGAGCAGTTCTTC | CASSQGVARTTNEQFF
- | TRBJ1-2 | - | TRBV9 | TGTGCCAGCAGCGTAGCTCAGGGGTGGTATGGCTACACCTTC | CASSVAQGWYGYTF
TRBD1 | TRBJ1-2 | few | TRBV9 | TGTGCCAGCAGCGTCGGACAGGGGTATGGCTACACCTTC | CASSVGQGYGYTF
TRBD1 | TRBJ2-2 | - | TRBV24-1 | TGTGCCACCAACAGGGGTGCCGGGGAGCTGTTTTTT | CATNRGAGELFF
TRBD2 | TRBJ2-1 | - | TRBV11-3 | TGTGCCAGCAGCTTAGCTGGGACTAGCGGGGGTGTCGCCAATGAGCAGTTCTTC | CASSLAGTSGGVANEQFF
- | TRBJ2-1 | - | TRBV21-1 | TGTGCCAGCAGCAAAGATGGGAGTAGCGGGGGCCCCGATGAGCAGTTCTTC | CASSKDGSSGGPDEQFF
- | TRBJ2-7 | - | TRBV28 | TGTGCCAGCAGTTTCCTACTATCAGGGGAACACTACGAGCAGTACTTC | CASSFLLSGEHYEQYF
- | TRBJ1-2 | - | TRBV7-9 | TGTGCCAGCAGCTTATCATTTCCTAACTATGGCTACACCTTC | CASSLSFPNYGYTF
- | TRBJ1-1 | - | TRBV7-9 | TGTGCCAGCAGCTTAGGAGCGGGTGGCCCCGAAGCTTTCTTT | CASSLGAGGPEAFF
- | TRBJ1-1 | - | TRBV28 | TGTGCCAGCAGTTTCCTCCGTCGGTGGACTGAAGCTTTCTTT | CASSFLRRWTEAFF
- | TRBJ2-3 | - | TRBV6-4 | TGTGCCAGCAGTTCCTACCCTAGCACAGATACGCAGTATTTT | CASSSYPSTDTQYF
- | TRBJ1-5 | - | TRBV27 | TGTGCCAGCAGTTTAAGGTGGCTGGGGGGGCAGCCCCAGCATTTT | CASSLRWLGGQPQHF
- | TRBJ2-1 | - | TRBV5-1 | TGCGCCAGCAGCTTGCAGGGGGGCTCCTACAATGAGCAGTTCTTC | CASSLQGGSYNEQFF
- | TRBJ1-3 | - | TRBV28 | TGTGCCAGCAAATTGGGCGGGAGCTCTGGAAACACCATATATTTT | CASKLGGSSGNTIYF
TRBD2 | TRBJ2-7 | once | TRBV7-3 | TGTGCCAGCAGCGCCTCTAGCGGGGCCTCTTACGAGCAGTACTTC | CASSASSGASYEQYF
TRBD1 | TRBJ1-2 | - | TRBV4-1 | TGCGCCAGCAGCCAAGAAGGGGGTGGCAGGGGGAACTATGGCTACACCTTC | CASSQEGGGRGNYGYTF
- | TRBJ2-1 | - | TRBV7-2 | TGTGCCAGCAGCTGGAGCCCAGCGATTGAGCAGTTCTTC | CASSWSPAIEQFF
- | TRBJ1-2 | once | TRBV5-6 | TGTGCCAGCAGCTTGGAGGGGGTGTCCCTCTATGACTATGGCTACACCTTC | CASSLEGVSLYDYGYTF
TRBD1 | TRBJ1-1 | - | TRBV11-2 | TGTGCCAGCAGCCCAAGACAGGGGATCGGGACTGAAGCTTTCTTT | CASSPRQGIGTEAFF
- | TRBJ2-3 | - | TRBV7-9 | TGTGCCAGCAGCCTACCAACGGGAGCAGATACGCAGTATTTT | CASSLPTGADTQYF
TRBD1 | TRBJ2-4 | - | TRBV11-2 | TGTGCCAGCAGCTCGGGACAGGTATTGGCCAAAAACATTCAGTACTTC | CASSSGQVLAKNIQYF
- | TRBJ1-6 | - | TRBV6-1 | TGTGCCAGCAGTTCCCCCCAGTCGCCCCTCCACTTT | CASSSPQSPLHF
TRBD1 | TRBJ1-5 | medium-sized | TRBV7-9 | TGTGCCAGCAGCATAGGTGGACAGGGGGTTCAGCCCCAGCATTTT | CASSIGGQGVQPQHF
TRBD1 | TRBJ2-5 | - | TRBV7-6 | TGTGCCAGCAGCTCTCTAGGGGGCATCGAGACCCAGTACTTC | CASSSLGGIETQYF
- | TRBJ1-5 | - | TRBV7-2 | TGTGCCAGCAGCTTAGAGTCAGTCCTCTTTAGCAATCAGCCCCAGCATTTT | CASSLESVLFSNQPQHF
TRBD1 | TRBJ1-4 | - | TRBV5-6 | TGTGCCAGCAGCGTACAGGGGTTGGGTGAAAAACTGTTTTTT | CASSVQGLGEKLFF
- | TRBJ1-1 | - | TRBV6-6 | TGTGCCAGCAGCTTCCTTAATGAGGGTAGGCCTGAAGCTTTCTTT | CASSFLNEGRPEAFF
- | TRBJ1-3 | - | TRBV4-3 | TGCGCCAGCAGCCAAGACCAAGGAAACACCATATATTTT | CASSQDQGNTIYF
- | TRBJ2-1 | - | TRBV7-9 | TGTGCCAGCAGCTCTTTCGAGTACAATGAGCAGTTCTTC | CASSSFEYNEQFF
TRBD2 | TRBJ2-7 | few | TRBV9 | TGTGCCAGTTACCAGCGGGAGGGAGAGCAGTACTTC | CASYQREGEQYF
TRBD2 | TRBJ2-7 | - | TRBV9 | TGTGCCAGCAGCCTAGCGGGGGGCTACGAGCAGTACTTC | CASSLAGGYEQYF
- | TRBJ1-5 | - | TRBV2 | TGTGCCAGCAGCCTTAGGGGGGGAGATCAGCCCCAGCATTTT | CASSLRGGDQPQHF
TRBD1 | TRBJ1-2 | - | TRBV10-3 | TGTGCCATCACACAGGGGGCGGGAAACTATGGCTACACCTTC | CAITQGAGNYGYTF
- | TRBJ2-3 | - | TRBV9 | TGTGCCAGCAGCGTAGCTTTCACTAGCCGTAGCACAGATACGCAGTATTTT | CASSVAFTSRSTDTQYF
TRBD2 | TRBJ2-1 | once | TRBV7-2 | TGTGCCAGCAGCGCTAACGGACTAGCGCAGTTCTTC | CASSANGLAQFF
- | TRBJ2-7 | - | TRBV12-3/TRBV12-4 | TGTGCCAGCAGTCTTACAGGCCGCTACGAGCAGTACTTC | CASSLTGRYEQYF
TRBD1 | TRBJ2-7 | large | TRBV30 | TGTGCCTGGGAAACATGGGACAGGGAAGGTTACGAGCAGTACTTC | CAWETWDREGYEQYF
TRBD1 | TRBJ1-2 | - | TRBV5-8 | TGTGCCAGCATCCAGACAGGGGGCTATGGCTACACCTTC | CASIQTGGYGYTF
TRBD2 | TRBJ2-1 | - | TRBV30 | TGTGCCTGGGAATTGCTAGCGGGGGGAACTGAGCAGTTCTTC | CAWELLAGGTEQFF